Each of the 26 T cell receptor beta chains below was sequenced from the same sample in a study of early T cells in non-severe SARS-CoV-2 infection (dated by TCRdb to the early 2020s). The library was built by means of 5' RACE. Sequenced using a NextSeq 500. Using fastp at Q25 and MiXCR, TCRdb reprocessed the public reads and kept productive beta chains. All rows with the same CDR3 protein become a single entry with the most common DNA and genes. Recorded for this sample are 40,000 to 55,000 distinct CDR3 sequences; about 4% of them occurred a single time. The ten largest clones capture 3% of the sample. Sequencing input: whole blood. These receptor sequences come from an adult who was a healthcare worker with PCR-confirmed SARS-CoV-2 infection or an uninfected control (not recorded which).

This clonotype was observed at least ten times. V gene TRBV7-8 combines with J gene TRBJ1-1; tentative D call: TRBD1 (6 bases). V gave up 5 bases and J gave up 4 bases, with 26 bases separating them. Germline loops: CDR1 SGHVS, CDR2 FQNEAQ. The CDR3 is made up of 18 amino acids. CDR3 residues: CASSTRTYGGLTSTEAFF. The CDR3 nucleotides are TGTGCCAGCAGCACCAGGACCTACGGGGGCCTTACGAGCACTGAAGCTTTCTTT.

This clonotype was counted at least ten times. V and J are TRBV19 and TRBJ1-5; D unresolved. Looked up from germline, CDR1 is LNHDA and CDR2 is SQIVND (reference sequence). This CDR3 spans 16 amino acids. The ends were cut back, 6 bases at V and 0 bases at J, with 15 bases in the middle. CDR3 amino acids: CASRPREVYSNQPQHF. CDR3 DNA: TGTGCCAGTAGACCCCGGGAGGTCTATAGCAATCAGCCCCAGCATTTT.

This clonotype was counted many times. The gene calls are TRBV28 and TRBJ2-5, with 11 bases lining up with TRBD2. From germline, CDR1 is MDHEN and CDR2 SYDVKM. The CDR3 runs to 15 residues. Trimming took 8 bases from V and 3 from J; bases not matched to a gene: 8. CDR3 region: CASQLGTSGKETQYF. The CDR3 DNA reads TGTGCCAGCCAATTAGGGACTAGCGGAAAAGAGACCCAGTACTTC.

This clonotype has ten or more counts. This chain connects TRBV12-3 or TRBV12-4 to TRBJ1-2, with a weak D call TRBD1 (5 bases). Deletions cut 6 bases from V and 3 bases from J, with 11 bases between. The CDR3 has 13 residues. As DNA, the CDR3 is TGTGCCAGCAGGACTGGGGGTGACTATGGCTACACCTTC. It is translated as CASRTGGDYGYTF.

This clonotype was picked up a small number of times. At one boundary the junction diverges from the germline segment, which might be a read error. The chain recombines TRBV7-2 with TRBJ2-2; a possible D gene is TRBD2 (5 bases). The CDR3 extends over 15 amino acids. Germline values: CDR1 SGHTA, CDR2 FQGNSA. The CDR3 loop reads CVSSLDRRATGELFF. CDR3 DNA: TGTGTCAGCAGCTTGGATCGGCGGGCCACGGGGGAGCTGTTTTTT. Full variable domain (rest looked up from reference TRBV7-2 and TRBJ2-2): GAGVSQSPSNKVTEKGKDVELRCDPISGHTALYWYRQSLGQGLEFLIYFQGNSAPDKSGLPSDRFSAERTGGSVSTLTIQRTQQEDSAVYLCVSSLDRRATGELFFGEGSRLTVL.

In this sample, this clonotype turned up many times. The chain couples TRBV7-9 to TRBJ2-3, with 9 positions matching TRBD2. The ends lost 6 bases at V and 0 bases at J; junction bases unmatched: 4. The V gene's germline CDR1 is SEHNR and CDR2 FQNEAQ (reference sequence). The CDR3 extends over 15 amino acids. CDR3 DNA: TGTGCCAGCAGATCTAGCGGGGCCAGCACAGATACGCAGTATTTT. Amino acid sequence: CASRSSGASTDTQYF. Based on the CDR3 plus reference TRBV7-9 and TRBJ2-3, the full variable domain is DTGVSQNPRHKITKRGQNVTFRCDPISEHNRLYWYRQTLGQGPEFLTYFQNEAQLEKSRLLSDRFSAERPKGSFSTLEIQRTEQGDSAMYLCASRSSGASTDTQYFGPGTRLTVL.

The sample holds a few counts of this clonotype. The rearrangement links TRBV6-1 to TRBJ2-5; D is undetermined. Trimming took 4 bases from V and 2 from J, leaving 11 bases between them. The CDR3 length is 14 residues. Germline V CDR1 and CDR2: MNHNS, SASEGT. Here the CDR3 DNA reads TGTGCCAGCAGTGTTGGCTGGTCGCAAGAGACCCAGTACTTC. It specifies CASSVGWSQETQYF.

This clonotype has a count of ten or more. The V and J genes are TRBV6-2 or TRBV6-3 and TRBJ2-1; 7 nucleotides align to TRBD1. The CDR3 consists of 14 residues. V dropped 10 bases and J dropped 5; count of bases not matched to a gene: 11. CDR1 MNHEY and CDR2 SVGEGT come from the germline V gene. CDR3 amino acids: CATHRARGHNEQFF. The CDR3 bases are TGTGCCACTCACAGGGCGAGGGGGCACAATGAGCAGTTCTTC.

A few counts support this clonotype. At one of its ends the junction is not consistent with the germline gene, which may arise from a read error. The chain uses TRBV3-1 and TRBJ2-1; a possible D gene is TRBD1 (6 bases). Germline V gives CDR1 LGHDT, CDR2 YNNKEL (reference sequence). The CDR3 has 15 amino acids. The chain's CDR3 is CVSSQVRGNFDEQFF. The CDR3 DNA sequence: TGTGTCAGCAGCCAAGTGAGGGGGAATTTCGATGAGCAGTTCTTC.

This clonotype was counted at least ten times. CDR3 bases: TGTGCCAGCAGCTTACGAGCGGGGGCCTCCGGCGAGCAGTACTTC. Its protein is CASSLRAGASGEQYF. The chain carries TRBV7-2 and TRBJ2-7; 8 nucleotides align to TRBD2. The CDR3 is 15 residues long. With V trimmed by 2 bases and J by 6 bases, 9 bases remained unmatched. CDR1 is SGHTA and CDR2 is FQGNSA in the germline V gene. The full variable domain, completed using reference TRBV7-2 and TRBJ2-7, is GAGVSQSPSNKVTEKGKDVELRCDPISGHTALYWYRQSLGQGLEFLIYFQGNSAPDKSGLPSDRFSAERTGGSVSTLTIQRTQQEDSAVYLCASSLRAGASGEQYFGPGTRLTVT.

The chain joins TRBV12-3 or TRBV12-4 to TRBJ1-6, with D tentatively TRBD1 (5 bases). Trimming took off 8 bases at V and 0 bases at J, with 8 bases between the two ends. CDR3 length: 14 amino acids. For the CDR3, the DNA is TGTGCCAGCGGGGCAAGCTCCTATAATTCACCCCTCCACTTT. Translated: CASGASSYNSPLHF.

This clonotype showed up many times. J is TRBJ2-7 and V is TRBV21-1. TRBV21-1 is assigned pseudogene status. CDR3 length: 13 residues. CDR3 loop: CASSKDEHREQYF. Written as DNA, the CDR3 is TGTGCCAGCAGCAAAGACGAGCATCGCGAGCAGTACTTC.

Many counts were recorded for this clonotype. CDR3 sequence reads: CASSEWRAYNEQFF. The CDR3 coding sequence is TGTGCCAGCAGTGAATGGCGGGCCTACAATGAGCAGTTCTTC. The chain couples TRBV25-1 to TRBJ2-1; the D gene is possibly TRBD2 (5 bases). Trimming cost V 1 base and J 2 bases, with 6 bases left between them. The CDR3 is 14 amino acids. In germline, CDR1 is MGHDK, CDR2 SYGVNS. Full variable domain (missing parts from reference TRBV25-1 and TRBJ2-1): EADIYQTPRYLVIGTGKKITLECSQTMGHDKMYWYQQDPGMELHLIHYSYGVNSTEKGDLSSESTVSRIRTEHFPLTLESARPSHTSQYLCASSEWRAYNEQFFGPGTRLTVL.

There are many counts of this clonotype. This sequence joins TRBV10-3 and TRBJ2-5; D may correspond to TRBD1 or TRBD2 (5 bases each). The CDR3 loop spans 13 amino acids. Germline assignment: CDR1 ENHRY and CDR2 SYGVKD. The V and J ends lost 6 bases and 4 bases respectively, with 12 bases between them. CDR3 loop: CAISAGTGETQYF. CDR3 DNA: TGTGCCATCAGCGCCGGGACCGGAGAGACCCAGTACTTC.

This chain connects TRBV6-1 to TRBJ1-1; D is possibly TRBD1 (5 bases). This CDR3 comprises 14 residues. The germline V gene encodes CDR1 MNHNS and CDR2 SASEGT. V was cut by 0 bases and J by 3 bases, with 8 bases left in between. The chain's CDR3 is CASSEAWGDTEAFF. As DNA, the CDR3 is TGTGCCAGCAGTGAAGCGTGGGGGGACACTGAAGCTTTCTTT.

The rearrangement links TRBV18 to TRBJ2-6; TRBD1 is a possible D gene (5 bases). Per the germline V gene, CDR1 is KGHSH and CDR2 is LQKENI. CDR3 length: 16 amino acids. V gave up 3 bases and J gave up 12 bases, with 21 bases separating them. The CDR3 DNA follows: TGTGCCAGCTCACCGTTAGACAGTCTGTCTCGAAGCGTCCTGACTTTC. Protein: CASSPLDSLSRSVLTF.

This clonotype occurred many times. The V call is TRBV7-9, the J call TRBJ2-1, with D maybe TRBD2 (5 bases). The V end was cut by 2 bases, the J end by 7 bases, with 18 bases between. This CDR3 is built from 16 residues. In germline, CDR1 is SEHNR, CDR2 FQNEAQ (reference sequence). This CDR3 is CASSLPRGSVRNEQFF. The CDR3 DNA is TGTGCCAGCAGCTTACCCCGAGGGTCCGTCCGAAATGAGCAGTTCTTC.

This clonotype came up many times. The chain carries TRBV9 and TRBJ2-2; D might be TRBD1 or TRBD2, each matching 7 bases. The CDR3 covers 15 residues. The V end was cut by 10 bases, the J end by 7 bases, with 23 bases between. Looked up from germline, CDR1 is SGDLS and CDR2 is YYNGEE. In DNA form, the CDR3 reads TGTGCCGGGCCCTGTGGGAGGGGGCGAAGCGGGGAGCTGTTTTTT. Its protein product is CAGPCGRGRSGELFF.

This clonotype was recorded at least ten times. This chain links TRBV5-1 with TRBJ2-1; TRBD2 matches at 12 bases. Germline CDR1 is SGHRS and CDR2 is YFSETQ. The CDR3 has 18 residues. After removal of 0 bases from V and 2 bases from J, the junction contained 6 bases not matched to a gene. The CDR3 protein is CASSLAIGLAGPYNEQFF. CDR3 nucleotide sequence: TGCGCCAGCAGCTTGGCCATTGGACTAGCGGGACCCTACAATGAGCAGTTCTTC.

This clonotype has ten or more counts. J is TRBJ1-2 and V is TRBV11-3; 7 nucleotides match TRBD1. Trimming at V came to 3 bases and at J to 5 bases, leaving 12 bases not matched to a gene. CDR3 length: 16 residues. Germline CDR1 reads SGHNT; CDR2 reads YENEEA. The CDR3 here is CASSFVPTGDLYGYTF. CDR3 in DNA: TGTGCCAGCAGCTTTGTGCCCACAGGGGATCTTTATGGCTACACCTTC.

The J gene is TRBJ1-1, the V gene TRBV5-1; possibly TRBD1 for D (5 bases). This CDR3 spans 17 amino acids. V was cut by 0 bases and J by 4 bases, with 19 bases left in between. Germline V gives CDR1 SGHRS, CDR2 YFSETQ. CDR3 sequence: CASSLVGRQLSVTEAFF. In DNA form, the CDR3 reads TGCGCCAGCAGCTTGGTGGGGCGACAACTCTCGGTCACTGAAGCTTTCTTT.

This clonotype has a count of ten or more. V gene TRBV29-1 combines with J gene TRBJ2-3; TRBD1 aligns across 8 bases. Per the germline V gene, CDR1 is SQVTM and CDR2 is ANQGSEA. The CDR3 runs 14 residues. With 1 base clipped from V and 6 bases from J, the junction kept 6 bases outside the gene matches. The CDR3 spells CSVEGGQGFDTQYF. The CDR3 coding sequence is TGCAGCGTTGAAGGCGGACAGGGTTTTGATACGCAGTATTTT.

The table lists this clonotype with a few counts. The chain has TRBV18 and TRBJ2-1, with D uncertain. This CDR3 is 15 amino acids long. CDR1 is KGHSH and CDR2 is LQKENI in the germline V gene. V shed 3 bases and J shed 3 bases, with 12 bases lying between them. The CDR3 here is CASSPGLTYYNEQFF. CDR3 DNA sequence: TGTGCCAGCTCACCTGGCTTAACCTACTACAATGAGCAGTTCTTC.

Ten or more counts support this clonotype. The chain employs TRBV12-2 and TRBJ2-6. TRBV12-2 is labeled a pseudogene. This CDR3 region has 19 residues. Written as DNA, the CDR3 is TGTGCAAGTCGCTTAGATTGTGTCTTCGTGTCCTCTGGGGCCAACGTCCTGACTTTC. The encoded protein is CASRLDCVFVSSGANVLTF.

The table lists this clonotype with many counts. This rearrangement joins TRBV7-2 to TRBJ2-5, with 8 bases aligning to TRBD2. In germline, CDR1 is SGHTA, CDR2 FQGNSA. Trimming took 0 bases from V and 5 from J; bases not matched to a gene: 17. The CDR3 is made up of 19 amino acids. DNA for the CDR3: TGTGCCAGCAGCTTAGCGCAGGTTTATGTCGGGACTAGTAGTGAGACCCAGTACTTC. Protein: CASSLAQVYVGTSSETQYF.

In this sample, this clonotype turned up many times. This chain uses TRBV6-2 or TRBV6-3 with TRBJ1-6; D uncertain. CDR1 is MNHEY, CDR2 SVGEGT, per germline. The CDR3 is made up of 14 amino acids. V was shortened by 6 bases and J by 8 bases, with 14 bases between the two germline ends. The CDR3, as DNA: TGTGCCAGCAGGAACAGTCCATTCCATTCACCCCTCCACTTT. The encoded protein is CASRNSPFHSPLHF.